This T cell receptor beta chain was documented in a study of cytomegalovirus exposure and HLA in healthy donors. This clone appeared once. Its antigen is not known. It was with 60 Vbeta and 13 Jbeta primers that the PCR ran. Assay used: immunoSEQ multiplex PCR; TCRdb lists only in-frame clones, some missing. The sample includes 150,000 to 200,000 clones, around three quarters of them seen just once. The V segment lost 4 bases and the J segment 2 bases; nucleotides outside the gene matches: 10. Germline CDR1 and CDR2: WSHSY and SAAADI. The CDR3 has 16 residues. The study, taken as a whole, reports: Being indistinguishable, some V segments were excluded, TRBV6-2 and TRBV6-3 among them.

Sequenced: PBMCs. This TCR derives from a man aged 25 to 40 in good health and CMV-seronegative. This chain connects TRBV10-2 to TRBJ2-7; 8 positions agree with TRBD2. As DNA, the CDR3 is TGCGCCAGCAGTGTTGCGGGAGGATACATCACCTACGAGCAGTACTTC. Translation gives CASSVAGGYITYEQYF.